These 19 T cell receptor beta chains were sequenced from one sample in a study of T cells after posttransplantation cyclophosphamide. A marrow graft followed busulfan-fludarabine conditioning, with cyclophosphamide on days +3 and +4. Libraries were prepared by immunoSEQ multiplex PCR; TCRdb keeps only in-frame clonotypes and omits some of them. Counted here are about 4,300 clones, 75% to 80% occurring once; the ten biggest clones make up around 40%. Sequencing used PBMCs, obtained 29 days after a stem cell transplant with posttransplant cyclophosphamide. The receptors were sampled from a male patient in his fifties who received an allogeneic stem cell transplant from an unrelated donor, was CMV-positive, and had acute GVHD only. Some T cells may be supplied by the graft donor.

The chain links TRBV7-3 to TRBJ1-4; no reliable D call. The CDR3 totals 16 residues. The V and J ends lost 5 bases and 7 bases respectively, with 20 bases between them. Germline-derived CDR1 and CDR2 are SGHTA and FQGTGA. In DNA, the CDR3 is TGTGCCAGCAGCCCCCCCCCGAGTGGCCGCGGTGAAAAACTGTTTTTT. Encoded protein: CASSPPPSGRGEKLFF.

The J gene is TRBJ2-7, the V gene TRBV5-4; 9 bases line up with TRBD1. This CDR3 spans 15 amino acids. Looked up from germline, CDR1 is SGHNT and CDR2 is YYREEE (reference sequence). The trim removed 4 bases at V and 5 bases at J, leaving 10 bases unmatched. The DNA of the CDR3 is TGTGCCAGCAGCGCCTGGACAGGGGATTCCGACGAGCAGTACTTC. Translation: CASSAWTGDSDEQYF.

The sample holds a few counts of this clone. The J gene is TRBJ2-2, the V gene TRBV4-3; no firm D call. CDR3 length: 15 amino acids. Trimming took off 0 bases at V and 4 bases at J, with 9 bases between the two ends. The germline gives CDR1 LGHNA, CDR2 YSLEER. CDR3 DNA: TGCGCCAGCAGCCAAGAGAGGAGACTCACCGGGGAGCTGTTTTTT. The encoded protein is CASSQERRLTGELFF.

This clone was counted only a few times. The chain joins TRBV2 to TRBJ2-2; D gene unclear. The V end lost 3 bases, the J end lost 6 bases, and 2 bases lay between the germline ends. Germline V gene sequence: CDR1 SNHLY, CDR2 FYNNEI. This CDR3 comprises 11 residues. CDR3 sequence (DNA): TGTGCCAGCAGTGACTCCGGGGAGCTGTTTTTT. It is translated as CASSDSGELFF.

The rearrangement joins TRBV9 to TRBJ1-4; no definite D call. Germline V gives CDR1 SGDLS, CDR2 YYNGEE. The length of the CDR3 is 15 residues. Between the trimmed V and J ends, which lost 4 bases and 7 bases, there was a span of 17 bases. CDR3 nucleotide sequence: TGTGCCAGCAGCCCCCCGAGTGGCCGCGGTGAAAAACTGTTTTTT. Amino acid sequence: CASSPPSGRGEKLFF.

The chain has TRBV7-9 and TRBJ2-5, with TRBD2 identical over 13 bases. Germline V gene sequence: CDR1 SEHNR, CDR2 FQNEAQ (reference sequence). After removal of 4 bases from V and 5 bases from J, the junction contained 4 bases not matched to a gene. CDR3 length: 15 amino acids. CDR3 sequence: CASSYGTSGVETQYF. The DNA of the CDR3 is TGTGCCAGCAGCTATGGGACTAGCGGGGTGGAGACCCAGTACTTC.

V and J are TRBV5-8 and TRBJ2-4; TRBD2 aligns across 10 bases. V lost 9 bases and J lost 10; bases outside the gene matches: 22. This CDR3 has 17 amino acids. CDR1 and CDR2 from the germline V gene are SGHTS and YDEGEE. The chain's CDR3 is CATEGLAEIGGIGIQYF. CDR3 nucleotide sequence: TGTGCCACTGAAGGACTAGCGGAAATTGGGGGAATTGGAATTCAGTACTTC.

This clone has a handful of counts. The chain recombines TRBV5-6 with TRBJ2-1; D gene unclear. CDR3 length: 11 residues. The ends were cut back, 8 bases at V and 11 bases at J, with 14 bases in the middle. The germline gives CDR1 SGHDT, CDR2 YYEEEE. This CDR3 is CASAYRSQQFF. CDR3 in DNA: TGTGCCAGTGCGTATCGAAGCCAGCAGTTCTTC.

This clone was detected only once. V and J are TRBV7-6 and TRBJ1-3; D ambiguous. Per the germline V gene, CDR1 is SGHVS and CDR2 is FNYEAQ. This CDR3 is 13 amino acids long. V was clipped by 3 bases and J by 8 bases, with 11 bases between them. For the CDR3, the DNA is TGTGCCAGCAGCTTTACAATCCGTGACACCATATATTTT. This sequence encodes CASSFTIRDTIYF.

CDR3 residues: CASSLGDRASPLHF. In nucleotides, the CDR3 is TGTGCCAGCAGCTTAGGGGACAGGGCCTCACCCCTCCACTTT. This chain connects TRBV7-2 to TRBJ1-6; 9 bases align to TRBD1. This CDR3 has 14 residues. V trimming: 1 base; J trimming: 10 bases; junction bases outside the gene matches: 2. Germline loops: CDR1 SGHTA, CDR2 FQGNSA.

The CDR3 nucleotides read TGTGCCACCAGCGACGGACAGCCCTCCTACGAGCAGTACTTC. Translating it yields CATSDGQPSYEQYF. The J gene is TRBJ2-7, the V gene TRBV15; D is perhaps TRBD1 (6 bases). The CDR3 consists of 14 residues. CDR1 is LNHNV, CDR2 YYDKDF, per germline (reference sequence). Trimming took off 5 bases at V and 0 bases at J, with 11 bases between the two ends.

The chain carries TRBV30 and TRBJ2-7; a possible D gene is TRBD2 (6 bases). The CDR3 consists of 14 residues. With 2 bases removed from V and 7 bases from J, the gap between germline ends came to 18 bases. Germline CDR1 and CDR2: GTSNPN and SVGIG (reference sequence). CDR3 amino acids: CAWSYGVLGGEQYF. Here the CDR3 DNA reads TGTGCCTGGAGTTATGGGGTCTTGGGGGGAGAGCAGTACTTC.

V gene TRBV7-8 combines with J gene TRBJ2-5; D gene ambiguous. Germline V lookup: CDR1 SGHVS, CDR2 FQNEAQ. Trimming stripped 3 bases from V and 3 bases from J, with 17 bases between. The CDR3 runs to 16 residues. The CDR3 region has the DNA TGTGCCAGCAGCTTTGCCTATTCGCCCATGAAAGAGACCCAGTACTTC. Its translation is CASSFAYSPMKETQYF.

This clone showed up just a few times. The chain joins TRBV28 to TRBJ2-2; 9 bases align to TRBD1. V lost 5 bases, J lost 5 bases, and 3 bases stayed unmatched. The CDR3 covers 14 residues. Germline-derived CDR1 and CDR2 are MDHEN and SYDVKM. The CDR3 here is CASSAGQGTGELFF. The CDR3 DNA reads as TGTGCCAGCAGTGCGGGACAGGGAACCGGGGAGCTGTTTTTT.

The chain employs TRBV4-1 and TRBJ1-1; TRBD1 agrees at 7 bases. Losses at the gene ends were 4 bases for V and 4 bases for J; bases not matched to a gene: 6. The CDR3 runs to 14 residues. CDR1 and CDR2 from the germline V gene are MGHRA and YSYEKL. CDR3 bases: TGCGCCAGCAGCCGTCGACAGGGTGGCACTGAAGCTTTCTTT. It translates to CASSRRQGGTEAFF.

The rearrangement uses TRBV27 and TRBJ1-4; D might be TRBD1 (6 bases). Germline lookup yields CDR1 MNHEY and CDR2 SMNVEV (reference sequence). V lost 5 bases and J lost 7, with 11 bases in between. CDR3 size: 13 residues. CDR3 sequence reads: CASSTEGGEKLFF. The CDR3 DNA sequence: TGTGCCAGCAGTACCGAAGGGGGTGAAAAACTGTTTTTT.

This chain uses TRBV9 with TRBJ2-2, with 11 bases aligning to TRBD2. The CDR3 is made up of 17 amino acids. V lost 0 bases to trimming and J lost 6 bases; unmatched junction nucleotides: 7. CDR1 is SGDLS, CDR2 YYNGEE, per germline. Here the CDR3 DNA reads TGTGCCAGCAGCGTAGGCCTAGCGGGAGGCTGGTCCGGGGAGCTGTTTTTT. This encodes CASSVGLAGGWSGELFF. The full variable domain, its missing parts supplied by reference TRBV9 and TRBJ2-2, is DSGVTQTPKHLITATGQRVTLRCSPRSGDLSVYWYQQSLDQGLQFLIQYYNGEERAKGNILERFSAQQFPDLHSELNLSSLELGDSALYFCASSVGLAGGWSGELFFGEGSRLTVL.

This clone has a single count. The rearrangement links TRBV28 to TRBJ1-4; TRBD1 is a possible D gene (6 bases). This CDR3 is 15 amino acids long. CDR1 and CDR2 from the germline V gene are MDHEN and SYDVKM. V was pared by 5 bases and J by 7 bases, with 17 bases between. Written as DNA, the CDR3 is TGTGCCAGCAGTGACCCGAGGGGGAAGGGTGAAAAACTGTTTTTT. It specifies CASSDPRGKGEKLFF.

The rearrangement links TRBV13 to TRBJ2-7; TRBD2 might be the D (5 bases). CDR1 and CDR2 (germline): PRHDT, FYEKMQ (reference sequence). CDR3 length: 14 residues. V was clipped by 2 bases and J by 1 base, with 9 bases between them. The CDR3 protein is CASSLSEASYEQYF. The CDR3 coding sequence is TGTGCCAGCAGCTTATCGGAGGCTTCCTACGAGCAGTACTTC.